These T cell receptor beta chains were read from a single sample in a study of sequential checkpoint blockade in melanoma. TCRdb's copy holds only in-frame clones and misses some; the assay was immunoSEQ multiplex PCR. This sample yields about 7,000 clones, of which about 28% are seen a single time; roughly 25% belongs to the top ten. The sample here was tumor tissue (inferred from file names), taken from a patient given nivolumab and ipilimumab in sequence. Source of these receptors: a human donor with melanoma. Both conserved end residues are part of each CDR3. Each record gives: D gene, clone size, J gene, V gene, CDR3 protein, CDR3 DNA. D genes are given only for firm matches. Only some rows state a clone size, as once, few, many or a class for expanded clones.

NA	NA	TRBJ2-7	TRBV6-8	CASSPGTSRGYEQYF	TGTGCCAGCAGTCCCGGGACATCCCGGGGCTACGAGCAGTACTTC
TRBD1	few	TRBJ2-3	TRBV6-8	CASRAPGQGTDTQYF	TGTGCCAGCAGAGCTCCTGGACAGGGTACAGATACGCAGTATTTT
TRBD1	medium-sized	TRBJ1-4	TRBV6-8	CAISAEDRVAEKLFF	TGTGCCATCAGTGCCGAAGACAGGGTTGCTGAAAAACTGTTTTTT
NA	few	TRBJ1-2	TRBV11-3	CASSLGPGRAGYTF	TGTGCCAGCAGCTTAGGTCCGGGACGGGCTGGCTACACCTTC
NA	NA	TRBJ2-3	TRBV5-1	CASRARTSTDTQYF	TGCGCCAGCAGGGCCAGAACTAGCACAGATACGCAGTATTTT
NA	once	TRBJ2-1	TRBV29-1	CSVEWADRSYNEQFF	TGCAGCGTTGAGTGGGCGGACCGTAGCTACAATGAGCAGTTCTTC
NA	NA	TRBJ2-5	TRBV11-3	CASSSGRGSTQETQYF	TGTGCCAGCAGCTCCGGACGGGGTAGCACACAAGAGACCCAGTACTTC
NA	few	TRBJ2-2	TRBV19	CASSYQGGITGELFF	TGTGCCAGTAGTTACCAGGGTGGGATCACCGGGGAGCTGTTTTTT
TRBD1	once	TRBJ2-4	TRBV18	CASSPSTGGNIQYF	TGTGCCAGCTCACCAAGCACAGGGGGGAACATTCAGTACTTC
NA	few	TRBJ2-7	TRBV6-8	CASSLRDTYYEQYF	TGTGCCAGCAGTCTCCGGGACACCTACTACGAGCAGTACTTC
NA	few	TRBJ1-1	TRBV6-8	CASRTLQGLNTEAFF	TGTGCCAGCAGAACTCTACAGGGATTGAACACTGAAGCTTTCTTT
NA	NA	TRBJ2-1	TRBV18	CASSPGGTTSYNEQFF	TGTGCCAGCTCCCCAGGGGGGACTACCTCCTACAATGAGCAGTTCTTC
NA	many	TRBJ1-2	TRBV6-8	CASSYPPGPGYTF	TGTGCCAGCAGTTACCCGCCTGGGCCTGGCTACACCTTC
TRBD2	NA	TRBJ2-5	TRBV5-1	CASSLLVAGGQETQYF	TGCGCCAGCAGCTTGCTGGTAGCGGGTGGCCAAGAGACCCAGTACTTC
TRBD1	few	TRBJ1-1	TRBV6-8	CAIRGTGLGTEAFF	TGTGCCATCAGGGGGACAGGGCTGGGCACTGAAGCTTTCTTT
TRBD1	NA	TRBJ1-4	TRBV15	CATSRGQGNEKLFF	TGTGCCACCAGCAGAGGACAGGGGAATGAAAAACTGTTTTTT
TRBD2	once	TRBJ2-2	TRBV29-1	CSATTSGRSNTGELFF	TGCAGCGCTACGACTAGCGGGAGGTCGAACACCGGGGAGCTGTTTTTT
NA	few	TRBJ2-7	TRBV6-8	CAISPYRPSRSAF	TGTGCCATCAGTCCTTACAGACCCTCGAGAAGCGCCTTC
NA	medium-sized	TRBJ1-2	TRBV9	CASIGADYGYTF	TGTGCCAGCATTGGGGCGGACTATGGCTACACCTTC
NA	NA	TRBJ2-3	TRBV9	CASSVEGGADTQYF	TGTGCCAGCAGCGTAGAGGGAGGCGCAGATACGCAGTATTTT
NA	NA	TRBJ1-1	TRBV18	CASSPQGTNTEAFF	TGTGCCAGCTCACCTCAGGGTACGAACACTGAAGCTTTCTTT
TRBD1	few	TRBJ1-1	TRBV6-8	CASSTGAPPTEAFF	TGTGCCAGCAGCACAGGGGCGCCGCCCACTGAAGCTTTCTTT
TRBD2	many	TRBJ2-7	TRBV6-8	CASSRLAGGYEQYF	TGTGCCAGCAGTCGACTAGCGGGAGGCTACGAGCAGTACTTC
NA	NA	TRBJ2-1	TRBV9	CASSVSSGIGEQFF	TGTGCCAGCAGCGTAAGTTCCGGGATCGGTGAGCAGTTCTTC
NA	NA	TRBJ1-5	TRBV5-1	CASSREGGNQPQHF	TGCGCCAGTAGCCGAGAAGGGGGCAATCAGCCCCAGCATTTT
NA	NA	TRBJ1-1	TRBV6-7	CASSYATEAFF	TGTGCCAGCAGTTATGCCACTGAAGCTTTCTTT
NA	few	TRBJ2-7	TRBV6-8	CASSYKLGPYEQYF	TGTGCCAGCAGTTACAAGCTGGGACCCTACGAGCAGTACTTC
TRBD2	few	TRBJ2-1	TRBV6-4	CASAPSPGTSGNYNEQFF	TGTGCCAGCGCCCCCTCCCCGGGGACTAGCGGGAACTACAATGAGCAGTTCTTC